Following are 32 T cell receptor beta chains from one sample sequenced in a study of T cell changes during pregnancy in multiple sclerosis. Assay: immunoSEQ multiplex PCR; the TCRdb copy retains only in-frame clones and omits some. The data contain 45,000 to 60,000 clones, more than 90% of them seen just once; the ten biggest clones take up over 1%. Sequenced material: peripheral blood, taken after pregnancy. These receptors came from a female donor in good health, enrolled as a control in a pregnancy study.

The table lists this clone with a few counts. The DNA of the CDR3 is TGTGCCACCAGCAGAGACGGGGTAAGGGCCCTCCACTTT. Amino acid sequence: CATSRDGVRALHF. The gene calls are TRBV15 and TRBJ1-6; the D is unclear. Germline loops: CDR1 LNHNV, CDR2 YYDKDF (reference sequence). This CDR3 region has 13 residues. With 0 bases removed from V and 14 bases from J, the gap between germline ends came to 11 bases.

The chain uses TRBV7-8 and TRBJ1-5; TRBD1 agrees at 7 bases. The germline gives CDR1 SGHVS, CDR2 FQNEAQ. J lost 3 bases, V lost 1 base, and 3 bases had no gene match. The CDR3 contains 15 residues. The CDR3 protein is CASSLGQGPNQPQHF. CDR3 in DNA: TGTGCCAGCAGCTTAGGACAGGGTCCCAATCAGCCCCAGCATTTT.

The V and J genes are TRBV10-2 and TRBJ1-1; TRBD1 is a possible D gene (6 bases). Germline V gene lookup returns CDR1 WSHSY and CDR2 SAAADI. The CDR3 sequence is 17 residues long. Between the trimmed V and J ends, which lost 8 bases and 5 bases, there was a span of 27 bases. CDR3 DNA sequence: TGCGCCAGCCACCCGAACATCCAAAGACAGGTAATGACTGAAGCTTTCTTT. Translating it yields CASHPNIQRQVMTEAFF.

This clone was seen only once. The rearrangement links TRBV18 to TRBJ2-7; D is perhaps TRBD2 (6 bases). The CDR3 covers 15 residues. Trimming removed 3 bases from V and 3 bases from J, with 15 bases in between. Germline V CDR1 and CDR2: KGHSH, LQKENI. The CDR3 region is CASSPGRGIFYEQYF. CDR3 DNA: TGTGCCAGCTCACCGGGACGGGGGATCTTCTACGAGCAGTACTTC.

V gene TRBV7-6 combines with J gene TRBJ2-3, with D tentatively TRBD1 (6 bases). The CDR3 has 16 residues. Trimming shortened V by 4 bases and J by 2 bases, and 16 bases separated the two germline ends. CDR1 is SGHVS, CDR2 FNYEAQ, per germline. The CDR3 spells CASSWHRDISTDTQYF. CDR3 DNA sequence: TGTGCCAGCAGCTGGCACCGGGACATTTCCACAGATACGCAGTATTTT.

This chain connects TRBV11-1 to TRBJ1-5, with D uncertain. The V gene lost 1 base and the J gene lost 4 bases, with 14 bases spanning the gap. Germline CDR1 and CDR2: SGHAT and FQDESV (reference sequence). This CDR3 has 16 amino acids. The CDR3 reads CASSLGWAGGNQPQHF. The CDR3, as DNA: TGTGCCAGCAGCTTAGGTTGGGCTGGAGGGAATCAGCCCCAGCATTTT.

As for this clone: The sample holds other DNA sequences that translate to the same CDR3. The chain employs TRBV13 and TRBJ2-5, with 11 nucleotides matching TRBD2. The CDR3 spans 15 residues. V dropped 0 bases and J dropped 5; count of bases not matched to a gene: 2. Looked up from germline, CDR1 is PRHDT and CDR2 is FYEKMQ (reference sequence). The CDR3 DNA sequence: TGTGCCAGCAGCTTAGGACTAGCGGGAGCCGAGACCCAGTACTTC. This codes for CASSLGLAGAETQYF.

The V and J genes are TRBV11-2 and TRBJ2-7; 7 bases agree with TRBD2. V trimming: 2 bases; J trimming: 3 bases; junction bases outside the gene matches: 7. Germline CDR1 and CDR2: SGHAT and FQNNGV. This CDR3 region has 15 residues. The CDR3 DNA sequence: TGTGCCAGCAGCTTATACCCTAGCGGCTTCTACGAGCAGTACTTC. Its translation: CASSLYPSGFYEQYF.

The gene calls are TRBV19 and TRBJ1-2, with 9 bases aligning to TRBD1. J gave up 4 bases and V 6 bases, and 6 bases lay outside the gene matches. Germline V lookup: CDR1 LNHDA, CDR2 SQIVND (reference sequence). This CDR3 is 14 amino acids long. CDR3 loop: CASSTNRGPYGYTF. CDR3 sequence (DNA): TGTGCCAGTAGCACTAACAGGGGGCCCTATGGCTACACCTTC.

The chain employs TRBV5-4 and TRBJ1-1; the D gene is possibly TRBD1 (5 bases). Looked up from germline, CDR1 is SGHNT and CDR2 is YYREEE (reference sequence). The ends were cut back, 3 bases at V and 7 bases at J, with 16 bases in the middle. CDR3 length: 14 residues. CDR3: CASSYVTGRGEAFF. For the CDR3, the DNA is TGTGCCAGCAGCTACGTAACGGGGAGGGGTGAAGCTTTCTTT.

Here the CDR3 DNA reads TGCGCCAGCAGCGCCTACGTAAGGGAGGGGGATACGCAGTATTTT. Translated: CASSAYVREGDTQYF. The V gene is TRBV5-1, the J gene TRBJ2-3, with 7 nucleotides matching TRBD2. V was pared by 4 bases and J by 6 bases, with 11 bases of the junction left unmatched. This CDR3 comprises 15 residues. Germline-derived CDR1 and CDR2 are SGHRS and YFSETQ.

This chain uses TRBV5-1 with TRBJ1-2, with a possible D match to TRBD1 (5 bases). Between the trimmed V and J ends, which lost 9 bases and 6 bases, there was a span of 18 bases. Germline lookup yields CDR1 SGHRS and CDR2 YFSETQ. The CDR3 spans 13 residues. Here the CDR3 DNA reads TGCGCCACATCACTGACGGGGGTGGATGGCTACACCTTC. It encodes CATSLTGVDGYTF.

The genes are TRBV2 and TRBJ2-5; TRBD2 aligns across 7 bases. The ends lost 8 bases at V and 3 bases at J; junction bases unmatched: 9. CDR3 length equals 14 residues. Germline CDR1 reads SNHLY; CDR2 reads FYNNEI. CDR3 in DNA: TGTGCCAGCGCCGGGCTAGCGGTAAAAGAGACCCAGTACTTC. This codes for CASAGLAVKETQYF.

The chain recombines TRBV18 with TRBJ2-1, with 8 bases lining up with TRBD2. Losses at the gene ends were 5 bases for V and 8 bases for J; bases not matched to a gene: 11. This CDR3 contains 15 residues. CDR1 is KGHSH, CDR2 LQKENI, per germline. The CDR3 protein is CASSWGGGSSDEQFF. The CDR3 DNA follows: TGTGCCAGCTCATGGGGCGGGGGGAGTTCGGATGAGCAGTTCTTC.

The genes are TRBV10-3 and TRBJ2-7; 10 positions agree with TRBD2. V shed 7 bases, J shed 2 bases, and the junction held 5 bases outside the gene matches. Germline lookup yields CDR1 ENHRY and CDR2 SYGVKD. The CDR3 has 14 residues. In nucleotides, the CDR3 is TGTGCCATCACTCCTAGCGGGGGACCCTACGAGCAGTACTTC. Translated, it gives CAITPSGGPYEQYF.

V is TRBV29-1 and J is TRBJ1-5; D unresolved. There are 14 residues in the CDR3. V lost 6 bases to trimming and J lost 0 bases, with 12 bases between them. The germline V gene encodes CDR1 SQVTM and CDR2 ANQGSEA. The DNA of the CDR3 is TGCAGCGTGCGGGAGGTAAATAGCAATCAGCCCCAGCATTTT. It translates to CSVREVNSNQPQHF.

The gene calls are TRBV7-2 and TRBJ1-6, with D perhaps TRBD1 (5 bases). Trimming took off 3 bases at V and 12 bases at J, with 21 bases between the two ends. Germline V gives CDR1 SGHTA, CDR2 FQGNSA. The CDR3 is 16 amino acids. For the CDR3, the DNA is TGTGCCAGCAGCTTCCTCCGGCAGGGTGGGTCGGTACCCCTCCACTTT. Its translation is CASSFLRQGGSVPLHF.

V and J are TRBV5-4 and TRBJ1-2; 9 positions agree with TRBD1. Germline V CDR1 and CDR2: SGHNT, YYREEE (reference sequence). This CDR3 is built from 15 residues. After removal of 0 bases from V and 2 bases from J, the junction contained 2 bases not matched to a gene. CDR3 sequence: CASSLETGGNYGYTF. The CDR3 nucleotides are TGTGCCAGCAGCTTGGAGACAGGGGGGAACTATGGCTACACCTTC.

The V call is TRBV19, the J call TRBJ2-3; D is perhaps TRBD1 (6 bases). Germline V gene lookup returns CDR1 LNHDA and CDR2 SQIVND (reference sequence). This CDR3 has 16 residues. V lost 3 bases and J lost 6, with 19 bases in between. CDR3 in DNA: TGTGCCAGTAGTATTGAAACCCCCAGGGGAAGGGATACGCAGTATTTT. Protein sequence: CASSIETPRGRDTQYF.

This chain joins TRBV4-1 and TRBJ2-7; 12 bases align to TRBD2. The CDR3 is made up of 16 amino acids. With 0 bases clipped from V and 7 bases from J, the junction kept 7 bases outside the gene matches. CDR1 is MGHRA, CDR2 YSYEKL, per germline. The CDR3: CASSQEASGRAWEQYF. Here the CDR3 DNA reads TGCGCCAGCAGCCAAGAGGCTAGCGGGAGGGCCTGGGAGCAGTACTTC.

This clone was recorded once. V gene TRBV27 combines with J gene TRBJ2-6; D unresolved. From germline, CDR1 is MNHEY and CDR2 SMNVEV (reference sequence). This CDR3 has 14 amino acids. V was clipped by 2 bases and J by 5 bases, with 7 bases between them. The CDR3 DNA sequence: TGTGCCAGCAGTTTAAGGAGTTGGGCCAACGTCCTGACTTTC. Residues: CASSLRSWANVLTF.

The rearrangement uses TRBV5-6 and TRBJ1-1; unclear D gene. Germline CDR1 and CDR2: SGHDT and YYEEEE. V shed 6 bases and J shed 1 base, with 19 bases lying between them. CDR3 length equals 16 residues. In DNA form, the CDR3 reads TGTGCCAGCACTTATGTGAGGGATCGAGGGAACACTGAAGCTTTCTTT. Translated, it gives CASTYVRDRGNTEAFF.

This chain uses TRBV6-4 with TRBJ2-3; TRBD2 agrees at 11 bases. V gave up 3 bases and J gave up 4 bases; unmatched junction bases: 3. Germline CDR1 and CDR2: MRHNA and SNTAGT. This CDR3 has 15 residues. The CDR3 here is CASSETSGTPDTQYF. Written as DNA, the CDR3 is TGTGCCAGCAGTGAGACTAGCGGGACTCCAGATACGCAGTATTTT.

This chain links TRBV7-8 with TRBJ1-6, with 7 bases that match TRBD1. The V and J ends lost 5 bases and 2 bases, in that order; junction bases with no gene match: 6. This CDR3 has 16 amino acids. Germline V CDR1 and CDR2: SGHVS, FQNEAQ. The CDR3 spells CASSRQGVTYNSPLHF. In DNA, the CDR3 is TGTGCCAGCAGCCGACAGGGAGTAACCTATAATTCACCCCTCCACTTT.

The chain recombines TRBV6-1 with TRBJ1-5, with TRBD1 as a possible D gene (5 bases). V was pared by 7 bases and J by 0 bases, with 13 bases between. CDR3 length: 15 residues. Germline V gene lookup returns CDR1 MNHNS and CDR2 SASEGT. The CDR3 reads CASKQGTYSNQPQHF. CDR3 bases: TGTGCCAGCAAGCAGGGCACTTATAGCAATCAGCCCCAGCATTTT.

V usage is TRBV7-2 and J usage is TRBJ1-4; TRBD1 agrees at 11 bases. This CDR3 region has 16 residues. Germline CDR1 is SGHTA and CDR2 is FQGNSA. The trim removed 4 bases at V and 3 bases at J, leaving 4 bases unmatched. The CDR3 bases are TGTGCCAGCAGCTGGGACAGGGGGACCGCTAATGAAAAACTGTTTTTT. Translating it yields CASSWDRGTANEKLFF.

The CDR3 sequence: CASSLGSVYNEQFF. The CDR3 DNA follows: TGTGCCAGCAGCTTAGGGTCGGTCTACAATGAGCAGTTCTTC. This chain uses TRBV11-2 with TRBJ2-1; D gene unclear. The CDR3 runs 14 residues. V lost 1 base, J lost 3 bases, and 7 bases lay in between. The germline gives CDR1 SGHAT, CDR2 FQNNGV.

The chain carries TRBV7-6 and TRBJ2-4; 10 bases match TRBD1. V lost 4 bases and J lost 6; bases outside the gene matches: 12. Germline CDR1 is SGHVS and CDR2 is FNYEAQ. The CDR3 has 17 residues. The CDR3 DNA sequence: TGTGCCAGCAGCTCACGAATGGGACAGGGGATTGGAAACATTCAGTACTTC. Residues: CASSSRMGQGIGNIQYF.

This chain links TRBV5-1 with TRBJ1-2; D might be TRBD1 (6 bases). Germline loops: CDR1 SGHRS, CDR2 YFSETQ. V dropped 4 bases and J dropped 7 bases, with 17 bases sitting between them. The CDR3 has 14 residues. CDR3 amino acids: CASSLGTSTGGYTF. The DNA for the CDR3 is TGCGCCAGCAGCCTAGGGACATCCACCGGTGGCTACACCTTC. The whole variable domain, remainder taken from reference TRBV5-1 and TRBJ1-2, is KAGVTQTPRYLIKTRGQQVTLSCSPISGHRSVSWYQQTPGQGLQFLFEYFSETQRNKGNFPGRFSGRQFSNSRSEMNVSTLELGDSALYLCASSLGTSTGGYTFGSGTRLTVV.

In its sample, this clone was seen once. The rearrangement uses TRBV7-9 and TRBJ2-7, with D possibly being TRBD1 (6 bases). The CDR3 is made up of 17 amino acids. V dropped 0 bases and J dropped 2 bases, with 17 bases sitting between them. Germline values: CDR1 SEHNR, CDR2 FQNEAQ (reference sequence). CDR3 region: CASSLARADRNPYEQYF. DNA of the CDR3: TGTGCCAGCAGCTTAGCGCGGGCAGACAGGAACCCCTACGAGCAGTACTTC.

The chain couples TRBV6-5 to TRBJ2-7; 11 nucleotides agree with TRBD1. The V gene's germline CDR1 is MNHEY and CDR2 SVGAGI. The junction had 6 bases not matched to a gene; V was cut back by 2 bases and J by 6 bases. The CDR3 covers 15 residues. The CDR3 DNA is TGTGCCAGCAGTTACGGGGACAGGGGGTTAGGCGAGCAGTACTTC. This gives the protein CASSYGDRGLGEQYF.

V usage is TRBV29-1 and J usage is TRBJ2-6; possibly TRBD1 for D (6 bases). CDR1 and CDR2 (germline): SQVTM, ANQGSEA. This CDR3 is 14 amino acids long. V was clipped by 4 bases and J by 2 bases, with 9 bases between them. Written as DNA, the CDR3 is TGCAGCGTTGGAGGGGGACCTGGGGCCAACGTCCTGACTTTC. Its translation: CSVGGGPGANVLTF.